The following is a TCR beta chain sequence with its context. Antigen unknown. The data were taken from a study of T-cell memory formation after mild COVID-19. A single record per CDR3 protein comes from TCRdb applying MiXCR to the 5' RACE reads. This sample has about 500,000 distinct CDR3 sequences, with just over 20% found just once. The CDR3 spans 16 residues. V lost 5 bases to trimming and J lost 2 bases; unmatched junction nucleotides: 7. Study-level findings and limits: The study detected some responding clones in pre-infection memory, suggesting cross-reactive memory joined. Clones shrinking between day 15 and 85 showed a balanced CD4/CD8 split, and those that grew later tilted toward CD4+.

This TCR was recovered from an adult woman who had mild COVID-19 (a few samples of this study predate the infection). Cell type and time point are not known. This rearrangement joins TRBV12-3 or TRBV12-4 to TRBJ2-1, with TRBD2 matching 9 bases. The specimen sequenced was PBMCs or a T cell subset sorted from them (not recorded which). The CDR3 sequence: CASSPVGGRAYNEQFF. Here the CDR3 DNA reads TGTGCCAGCAGTCCCGTCGGCGGGAGGGCCTACAATGAGCAGTTCTTC.